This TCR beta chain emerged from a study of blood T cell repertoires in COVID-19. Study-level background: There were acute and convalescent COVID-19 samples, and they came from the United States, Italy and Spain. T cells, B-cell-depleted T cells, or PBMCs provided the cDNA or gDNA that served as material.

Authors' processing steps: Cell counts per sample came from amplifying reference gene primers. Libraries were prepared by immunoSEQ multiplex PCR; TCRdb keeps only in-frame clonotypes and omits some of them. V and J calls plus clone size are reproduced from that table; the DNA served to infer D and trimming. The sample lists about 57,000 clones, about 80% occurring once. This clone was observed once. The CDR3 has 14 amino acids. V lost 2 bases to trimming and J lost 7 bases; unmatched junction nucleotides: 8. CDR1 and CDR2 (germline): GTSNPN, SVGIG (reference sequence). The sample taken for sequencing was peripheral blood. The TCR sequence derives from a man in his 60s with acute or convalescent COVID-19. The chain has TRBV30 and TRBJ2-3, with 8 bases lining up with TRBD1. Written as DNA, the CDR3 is TGTGCCTGGAGTCAGGACAGGGCAACATATACGCAGTATTTT. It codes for CAWSQDRATYTQYF.